The present T cell receptor beta chain was sequenced within a study of glioma-infiltrating T cells after dendritic cell vaccination. Study-level background: Samples are from glioblastoma patients in Phase I and II dendritic cell vaccine trials.

Input was roughly 2.2 ug genomic DNA, or all available if less. The PCR used 60 V beta and 13 J beta primers. Sequenced by immunoSEQ multiplex PCR; TCRdb stores in-frame clones only, minus some. There are more than 30,000 clones in the sample; approximately 90% occur only once, and 2.2% lies in the top ten. Losses at the gene ends were 2 bases for V and 4 bases for J; bases not matched to a gene: 5. This CDR3 is built from 15 residues. Germline V lookup: CDR1 MNHNY, CDR2 SVGAGI (reference sequence). The genes are TRBV6-6 and TRBJ1-5, with TRBD1 identical over 7 bases. The sequencing used blood, collected before dendritic cell vaccination. The TCR comes from a human donor with glioblastoma. This CDR3 is CASSYPDRLNQPQHF. Written as DNA, the CDR3 is TGTGCCAGCAGTTACCCGGACAGGTTGAATCAGCCCCAGCATTTT.